A selection of T cell receptor beta chains follows, all from one sample in a study of blood T cell repertoires in COVID-19. TCRdb's copy holds only in-frame clones and misses some; the assay was immunoSEQ multiplex PCR. The sample holds tens of thousands of clones, 84% seen once. Sequencing was performed on peripheral blood. The receptors were sampled from a middle-aged man with acute or convalescent COVID-19. Both conserved end residues are part of each CDR3. Fields, in order: clone size, D gene, J gene, V gene, CDR3 protein, CDR3 DNA. The D gene is left open where the match is weak. Expanded clones are given a class, and other clones once, few, many or no size at all.

>.|.|TRBJ2-4|TRBV6-1
CASSDLREAKNIQYF
TGTGCCAGCAGTGATCTCCGGGAAGCCAAAAACATTCAGTACTTC
>.|.|TRBJ2-7|TRBV19
CASRTGSDYEQYF
TGTGCCAGTAGAACCGGGTCGGACTACGAGCAGTACTTC
>.|TRBD2|TRBJ2-7|TRBV5-4
CASSSGTSGRSSYEQYF
TGTGCCAGCAGCTCTGGGACTAGCGGGAGATCGTCCTACGAGCAGTACTTC
>few|.|TRBJ2-1|TRBV4-3
CASSQDDWSSYNEQFF
TGCGCCAGCAGCCAAGACGACTGGAGCTCCTACAATGAGCAGTTCTTC
>.|TRBD2|TRBJ2-5|TRBV20-1
CSASSGGTAIETQYF
TGCAGTGCTAGTAGCGGGGGAACGGCAATAGAGACCCAGTACTTC
>.|TRBD1|TRBJ1-6|TRBV3-1/TRBV3-2
CASSQDDRDSPLHF
TGTGCCAGCAGCCAAGACGACAGGGATTCACCCCTCCACTTT
>.|.|TRBJ2-3|TRBV5-4
CASSLLGPGNTDTQYF
TGTGCCAGCAGCTTGTTAGGACCGGGGAACACAGATACGCAGTATTTT
>.|.|TRBJ2-3|TRBV10-3
CAISELEARADTQYF
TGTGCCATCAGTGAGCTGGAAGCGAGGGCAGATACGCAGTATTTT
>.|TRBD1|TRBJ1-3|TRBV28
CASSLPQGAGGNTIYF
TGTGCCAGCAGTTTACCGCAGGGGGCTGGTGGAAACACCATATATTTT
>.|.|TRBJ2-3|TRBV7-8
CASSLDRVGGLDTQYF
TGTGCCAGCAGCTTAGACAGGGTCGGCGGGTTGGATACGCAGTATTTT
>.|.|TRBJ2-7|TRBV6-5
CASSYSNALLYEQYF
TGTGCCAGCAGTTACTCGAATGCACTCCTTTACGAGCAGTACTTC
>.|TRBD1|TRBJ1-1|TRBV28
CASSSPGTGEDTEAFF
TGTGCCAGCAGTTCACCCGGGACAGGGGAGGACACTGAAGCTTTCTTT
>.|TRBD2|TRBJ2-7|TRBV7-8
CASSLTGTSDYEQYF
TGTGCCAGCAGCCTCACCGGGACTAGCGATTACGAGCAGTACTTC
>.|TRBD1|TRBJ2-2|TRBV5-8
CASSLAYRGPSGELFF
TGTGCCAGCAGCTTGGCCTACAGGGGGCCAAGCGGGGAGCTGTTTTTT
>.|TRBD2|TRBJ2-7|TRBV20-1
CSASTPSGGYYEQYF
TGCAGTGCTAGTACTCCTAGCGGGGGATACTACGAGCAGTACTTC
>.|.|TRBJ1-2|TRBV28
CASRAGVNSYTF
TGTGCCAGCAGGGCAGGGGTTAACAGCTACACCTTC